This T cell receptor (beta chain) was found in a study of response to subunit inactivated influenza vaccine. This clonotype was detected a few times. From the RT-PCR reads, TCRdb called clonotypes with MiXCR, one entry per CDR3 protein. The table lists roughly 700,000 distinct CDR3 sequences, 15% to 18% of them singletons, with 11% in the top ten. The CDR3 spans 12 residues. V was shortened by 5 bases and J by 5 bases, with 7 bases between the two germline ends. Per germline, CDR1 SGHTA and CDR2 FQGNSA. The sequence derives from a middle-aged man who received an inactivated influenza vaccine. This sequence joins TRBV7-2 and TRBJ2-4; D remains unclear. Material: PBMCs from blood, obtained 11 to 12 days after vaccination. The chain's CDR3 is CASSRPENIQYF. DNA for the CDR3: TGTGCCAGCAGCAGACCAGAAAACATTCAGTACTTC.